This TCR beta chain was observed in a study of blood T cell repertoires in COVID-19. Background on the study: The samples span acute and convalescent COVID-19 from the United States, Italy and Spain. Sources were T cells, B-cell-depleted T cells, or PBMCs; the material itself was cDNA or gDNA.

Trimming took off 2 bases at V and 0 bases at J, with 11 bases between the two ends. CDR1 is KGHSH, CDR2 LQKENI, per germline. The CDR3 sequence is 16 residues long. In the authors' methods: Reference gene primer amplification gave nucleated cell count estimates. The table came from immunoSEQ multiplex PCR; TCRdb's copy has only in-frame clones and leaves some out. The DNA gave D and trimming, while V, J and clone size come from that table. The data hold tens of thousands of clones, with roughly 88% observed a single time. Material for sequencing was peripheral blood. This sequence was found in a woman in her 70s with active COVID-19. The chain combines TRBV18 with TRBJ1-5; the D is unclear. CDR3 DNA: TGTGCCAGCTCACCAGGTTGGGCAGTTAGCAATCAGCCCCAGCATTTT. Its translation: CASSPGWAVSNQPQHF.